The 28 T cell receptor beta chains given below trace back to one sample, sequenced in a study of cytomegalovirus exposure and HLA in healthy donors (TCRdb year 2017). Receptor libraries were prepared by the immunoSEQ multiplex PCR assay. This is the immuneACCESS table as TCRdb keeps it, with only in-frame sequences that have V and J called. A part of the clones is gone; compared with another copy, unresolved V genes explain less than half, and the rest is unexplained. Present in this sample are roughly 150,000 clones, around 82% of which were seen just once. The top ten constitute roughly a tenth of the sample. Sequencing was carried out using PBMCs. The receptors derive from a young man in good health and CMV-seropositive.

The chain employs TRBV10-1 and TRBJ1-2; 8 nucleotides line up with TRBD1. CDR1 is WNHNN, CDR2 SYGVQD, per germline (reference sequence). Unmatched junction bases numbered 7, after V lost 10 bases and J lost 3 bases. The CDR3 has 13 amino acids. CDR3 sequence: CATQDREYYGYTF. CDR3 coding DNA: TGCGCCACGCAGGACAGGGAGTACTATGGCTACACCTTC.

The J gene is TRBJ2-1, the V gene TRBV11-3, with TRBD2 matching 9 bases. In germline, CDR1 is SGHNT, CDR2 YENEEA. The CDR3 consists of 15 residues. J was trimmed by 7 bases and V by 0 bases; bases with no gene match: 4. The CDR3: CASSLEREGRNEQFF. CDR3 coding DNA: TGTGCCAGCAGCTTAGAGCGGGAGGGCCGGAATGAGCAGTTCTTC.

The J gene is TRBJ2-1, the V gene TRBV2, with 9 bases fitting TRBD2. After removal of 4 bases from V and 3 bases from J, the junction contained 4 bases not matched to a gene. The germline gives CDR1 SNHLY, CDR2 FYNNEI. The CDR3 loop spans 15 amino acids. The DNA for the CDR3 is TGTGCCAGCAGTGGGGAGACTAGCGGCTACAATGAGCAGTTCTTC. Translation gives CASSGETSGYNEQFF.

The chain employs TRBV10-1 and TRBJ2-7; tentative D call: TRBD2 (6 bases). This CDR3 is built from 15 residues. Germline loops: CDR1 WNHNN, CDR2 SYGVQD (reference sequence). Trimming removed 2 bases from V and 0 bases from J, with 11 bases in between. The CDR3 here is CASSEGVAASYEQYF. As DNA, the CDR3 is TGCGCCAGCAGTGAGGGGGTAGCGGCCTCCTACGAGCAGTACTTC.

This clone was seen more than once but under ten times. Here the CDR3 DNA reads TGTGCCAGTAGTAGCCCGGGACAGGGGGCTATTGGCTACACCTTC. Amino acid sequence: CASSSPGQGAIGYTF. The rearrangement joins TRBV19 to TRBJ1-2; 12 bases map to TRBD1. Unmatched junction bases numbered 7, after V lost 4 bases and J lost 7 bases. Germline CDR1 LNHDA, CDR2 SQIVND (reference sequence). This CDR3 has 15 residues.

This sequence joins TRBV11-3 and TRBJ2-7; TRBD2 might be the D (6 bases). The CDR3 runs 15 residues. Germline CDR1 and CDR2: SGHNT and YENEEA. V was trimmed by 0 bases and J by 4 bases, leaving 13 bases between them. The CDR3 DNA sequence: TGTGCCAGCAGCTTAGACAGCGGGCCGCGATACGAGCAGTACTTC. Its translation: CASSLDSGPRYEQYF.

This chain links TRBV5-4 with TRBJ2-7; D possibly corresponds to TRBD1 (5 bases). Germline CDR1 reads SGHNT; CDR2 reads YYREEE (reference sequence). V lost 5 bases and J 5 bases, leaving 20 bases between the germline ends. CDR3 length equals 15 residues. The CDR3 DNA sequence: TGTGCCAGCAGTTCCGACAGCACCGCCCGCGACGAGCAGTACTTC. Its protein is CASSSDSTARDEQYF.

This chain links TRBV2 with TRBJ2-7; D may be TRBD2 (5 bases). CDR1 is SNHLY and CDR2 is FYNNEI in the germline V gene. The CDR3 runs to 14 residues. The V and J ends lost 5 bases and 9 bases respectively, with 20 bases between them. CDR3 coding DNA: TGTGCCAGCAGTAGTCAAGGGAGCAGTAGTGCGCAGTACTTC. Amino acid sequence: CASSSQGSSSAQYF.

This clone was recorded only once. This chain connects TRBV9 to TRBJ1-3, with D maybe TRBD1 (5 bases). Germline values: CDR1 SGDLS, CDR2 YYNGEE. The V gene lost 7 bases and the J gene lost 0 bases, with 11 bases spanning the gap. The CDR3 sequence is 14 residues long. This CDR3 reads CASSGQSSGNTIYF. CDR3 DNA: TGTGCCAGCTCCGGACAATCCTCTGGAAACACCATATATTTT.

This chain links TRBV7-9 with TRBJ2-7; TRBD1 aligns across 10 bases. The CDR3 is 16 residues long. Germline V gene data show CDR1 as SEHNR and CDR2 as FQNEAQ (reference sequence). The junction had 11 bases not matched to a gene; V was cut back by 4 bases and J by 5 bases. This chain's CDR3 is CASSSKGQGLFNEQYF. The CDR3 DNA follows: TGTGCCAGCAGCTCCAAGGGACAGGGGCTATTCAACGAGCAGTACTTC.

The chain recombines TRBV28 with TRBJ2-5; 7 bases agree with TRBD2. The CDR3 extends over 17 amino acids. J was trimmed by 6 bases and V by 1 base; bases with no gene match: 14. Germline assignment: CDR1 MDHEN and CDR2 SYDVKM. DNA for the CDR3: TGTGCCAGCAGTTTATCCCAGCAACGGGGGGAGAGAAAGACCCAGTACTTC. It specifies CASSLSQQRGERKTQYF.

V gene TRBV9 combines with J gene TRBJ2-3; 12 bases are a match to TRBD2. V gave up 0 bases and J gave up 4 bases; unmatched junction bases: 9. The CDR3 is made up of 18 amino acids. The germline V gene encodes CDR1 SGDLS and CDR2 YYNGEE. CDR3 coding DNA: TGTGCCAGCAGCGTAGCACCTAACGGACTAGCGGGATCAGATACGCAGTATTTT. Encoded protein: CASSVAPNGLAGSDTQYF.

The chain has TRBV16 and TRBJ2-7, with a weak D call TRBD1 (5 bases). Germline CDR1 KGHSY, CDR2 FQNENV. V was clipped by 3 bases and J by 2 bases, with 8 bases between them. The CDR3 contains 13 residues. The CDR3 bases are TGTGCCAGCAGCCACGGACATGCCTACGAGCAGTACTTC. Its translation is CASSHGHAYEQYF.

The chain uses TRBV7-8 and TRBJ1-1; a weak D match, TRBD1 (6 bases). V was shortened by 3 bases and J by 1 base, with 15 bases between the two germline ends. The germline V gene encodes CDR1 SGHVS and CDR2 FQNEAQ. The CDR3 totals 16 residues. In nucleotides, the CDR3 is TGTGCCAGCAGCTTGGGACAAAAGAAAGGGAACACTGAAGCTTTCTTT. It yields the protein CASSLGQKKGNTEAFF.

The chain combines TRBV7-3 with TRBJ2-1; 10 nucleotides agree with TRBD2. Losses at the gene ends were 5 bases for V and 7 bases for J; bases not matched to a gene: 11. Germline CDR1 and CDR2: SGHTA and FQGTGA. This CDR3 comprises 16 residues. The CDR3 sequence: CASSPGVAGGSNEQFF. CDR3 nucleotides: TGTGCCAGCAGCCCGGGGGTAGCGGGAGGTTCAAATGAGCAGTTCTTC.

Here the CDR3 reads CASSIVSVNLTDTQYF. The CDR3 DNA follows: TGTGCCAGCAGCATCGTAAGCGTGAACCTCACAGATACGCAGTATTTT. This sequence joins TRBV5-4 and TRBJ2-3; no definite D call. The CDR3 extends over 16 amino acids. The germline V and J ends were trimmed by 4 bases and 2 bases, with 17 bases remaining between them. The germline CDR1 and CDR2 sequences are SGHNT and YYREEE (reference sequence).

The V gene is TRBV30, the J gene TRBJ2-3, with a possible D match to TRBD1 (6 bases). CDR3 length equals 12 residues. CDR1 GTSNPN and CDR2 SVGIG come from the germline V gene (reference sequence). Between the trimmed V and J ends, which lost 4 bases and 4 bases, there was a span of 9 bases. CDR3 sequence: CAWMGASDTQYF. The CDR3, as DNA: TGTGCCTGGATGGGGGCCTCAGATACGCAGTATTTT.

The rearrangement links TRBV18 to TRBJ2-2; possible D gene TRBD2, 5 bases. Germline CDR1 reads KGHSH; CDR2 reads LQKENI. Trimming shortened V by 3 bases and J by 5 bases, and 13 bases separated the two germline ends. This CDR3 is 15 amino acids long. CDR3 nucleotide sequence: TGTGCCAGCTCACCCAACGGCGGGCCTACCGGGGAGCTGTTTTTT. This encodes CASSPNGGPTGELFF.

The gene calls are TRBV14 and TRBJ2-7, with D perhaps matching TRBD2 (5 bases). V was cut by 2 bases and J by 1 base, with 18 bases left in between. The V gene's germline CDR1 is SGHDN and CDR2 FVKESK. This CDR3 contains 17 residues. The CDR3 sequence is CASSQTAGGISSYEQYF. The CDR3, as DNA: TGTGCCAGCAGCCAAACCGCGGGCGGCATTTCGTCCTACGAGCAGTACTTC. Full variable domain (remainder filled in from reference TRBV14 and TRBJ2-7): EAGVTQFPSHSVIEKGQTVTLRCDPISGHDNLYWYRRVMGKEIKFLLHFVKESKQDESGMPNNRFLAERTGGTYSTLKVQPAELEDSGVYFCASSQTAGGISSYEQYFGPGTRLTVT.

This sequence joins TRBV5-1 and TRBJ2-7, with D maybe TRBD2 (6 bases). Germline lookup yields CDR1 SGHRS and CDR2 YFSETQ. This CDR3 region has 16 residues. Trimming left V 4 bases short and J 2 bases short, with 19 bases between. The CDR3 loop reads CASSQGSGRSTYEQYF. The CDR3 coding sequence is TGCGCCAGCAGCCAGGGAAGCGGGCGAAGTACCTACGAGCAGTACTTC.

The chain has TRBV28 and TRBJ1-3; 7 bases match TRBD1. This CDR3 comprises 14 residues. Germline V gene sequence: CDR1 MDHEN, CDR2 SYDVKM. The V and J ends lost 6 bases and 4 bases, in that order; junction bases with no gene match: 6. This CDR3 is CASSPDRRGNTIYF. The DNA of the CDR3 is TGTGCCAGCAGCCCGGACAGGAGGGGAAACACCATATATTTT.

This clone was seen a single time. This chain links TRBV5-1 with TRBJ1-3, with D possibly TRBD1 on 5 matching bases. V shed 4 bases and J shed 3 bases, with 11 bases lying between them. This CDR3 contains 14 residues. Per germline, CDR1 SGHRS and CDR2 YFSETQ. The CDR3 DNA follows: TGCGCCAGCAGCCAGGCGGGGCTTGGAAACACCATATATTTT. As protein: CASSQAGLGNTIYF. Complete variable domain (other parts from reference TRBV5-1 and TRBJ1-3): KAGVTQTPRYLIKTRGQQVTLSCSPISGHRSVSWYQQTPGQGLQFLFEYFSETQRNKGNFPGRFSGRQFSNSRSEMNVSTLELGDSALYLCASSQAGLGNTIYFGEGSWLTVV.

The CDR3 nucleotides are TGTGCCAGCAGCTTCGAGACAGGGGAGCACACTGAAGCTTTCTTT. It yields the protein CASSFETGEHTEAFF. The chain joins TRBV5-4 to TRBJ1-1, with TRBD1 matching 8 bases. J gave up 3 bases and V 2 bases, and 6 bases lay outside the gene matches. This CDR3 contains 15 residues. The germline V gene has CDR1 SGHNT and CDR2 YYREEE (reference sequence).

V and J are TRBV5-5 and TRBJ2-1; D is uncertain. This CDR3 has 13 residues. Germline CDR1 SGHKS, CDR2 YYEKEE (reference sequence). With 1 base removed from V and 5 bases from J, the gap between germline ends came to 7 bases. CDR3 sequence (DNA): TGTGCCAGCAGCTTGTCCGGAGACAATGAGCAGTTCTTC. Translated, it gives CASSLSGDNEQFF.

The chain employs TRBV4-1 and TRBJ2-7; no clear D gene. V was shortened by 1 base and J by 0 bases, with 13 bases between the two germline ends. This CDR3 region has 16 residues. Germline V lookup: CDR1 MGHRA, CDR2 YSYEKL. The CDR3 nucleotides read TGCGCCAGCAGCCAAGGTGTGCGGAATAACTCCTACGAGCAGTACTTC. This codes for CASSQGVRNNSYEQYF.

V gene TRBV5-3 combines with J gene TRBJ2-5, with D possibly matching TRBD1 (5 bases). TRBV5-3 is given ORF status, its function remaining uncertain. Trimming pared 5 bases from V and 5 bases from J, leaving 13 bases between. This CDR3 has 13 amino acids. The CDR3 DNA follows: TGTGCCAGAAGACCAGGGCCGCGGGAGACCCAGTACTTC. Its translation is CARRPGPRETQYF.

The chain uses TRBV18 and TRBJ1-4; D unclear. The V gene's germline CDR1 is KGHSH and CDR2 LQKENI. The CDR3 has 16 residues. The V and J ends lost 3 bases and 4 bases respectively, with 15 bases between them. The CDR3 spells CASSPSYSIGNEKLFF. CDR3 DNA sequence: TGTGCCAGCTCACCTTCCTACAGTATAGGTAATGAAAAACTGTTTTTT.

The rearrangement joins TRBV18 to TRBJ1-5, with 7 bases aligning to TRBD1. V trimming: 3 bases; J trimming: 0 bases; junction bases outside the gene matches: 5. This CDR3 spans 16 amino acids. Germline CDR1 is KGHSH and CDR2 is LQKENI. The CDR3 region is CASSPPTGNSNQPQHF. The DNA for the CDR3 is TGTGCCAGCTCACCGCCGACAGGGAATAGCAATCAGCCCCAGCATTTT.